This is a list of T cell receptor beta chains from one sample in a study of CD4 T cells in relation to SARS-CoV-2 and coronaviruses. Generated by immunoSEQ multiplex PCR, the TCRdb table keeps only in-frame clones and is missing some. This sample has 20,000 to 25,000 clones, with around 76% found just once. Their cognate antigens are unknown. Sequencing used CD4+ T cells from PBMCs, cultured in vitro. These receptor sequences come from a human donor in good health. The CDR3 runs from the conserved cysteine through the conserved F or W. Size is stated for part of the rows, as once, few or many counts, or as a class when the clone is expanded.

TRBV12-3/TRBV12-4,NA,TRBJ2-3,CASSSQSTDTQYF
TRBV20-1,NA,TRBJ1-1,CSARLRTEAFF
TRBV20-1,once,TRBJ1-2,CSASGTGHGYTF
TRBV27,NA,TRBJ2-7,CASSLEGGAYEQYF
TRBV3-1/TRBV3-2,NA,TRBJ1-1,CASSQQWNTEAFF
TRBV27,once,TRBJ2-5,CASSFTGAKTQYF
TRBV11-2,NA,TRBJ2-5,CASRQGFEQETQYF
TRBV19,NA,TRBJ1-2,CASSFDRDNYGYTF
TRBV20-1,NA,TRBJ1-2,CSARGYGYTF
TRBV30,NA,TRBJ1-6,CAWTGRGQNSPLHF
TRBV6-5,NA,TRBJ2-7,CASIDNQNSYEQYF
TRBV7-9,NA,TRBJ1-5,CASSTGNQPQHF
TRBV3-1/TRBV3-2,NA,TRBJ1-2,CASSQVELSGYTF
TRBV5-1,NA,TRBJ2-3,CASSREGGKTGSTDTQYF
TRBV10-3,NA,TRBJ1-1,CAITMGQGANTEAFF
TRBV2,NA,TRBJ1-5,CASSDNWSNQPQHF
TRBV3-1/TRBV3-2,once,TRBJ2-1,CASSTQLTGRGYNEQFF
TRBV29-1,NA,TRBJ1-4,CSVSPGEKLFF
TRBV11-2,NA,TRBJ2-7,CASSFLTGGRNEQYF
TRBV2,NA,TRBJ2-3,CASSEGLNLATDTQYF
TRBV11-2,NA,TRBJ2-7,CASSRGAGAYEQYF
TRBV5-6,NA,TRBJ1-2,CASSLGQGADGYTF
TRBV7-8,few,TRBJ1-2,CASSWDVGAAYGYTF
TRBV10-3,NA,TRBJ2-7,CASWDRGSFNEQYF
TRBV28,NA,TRBJ2-1,CATLTLLAGGLDEQFF
TRBV7-9,NA,TRBJ2-3,CASSLAPDTQYF
TRBV9,NA,TRBJ2-1,CASSERNNEQFF
TRBV5-1,NA,TRBJ2-3,CASSFGDPATQYF
TRBV5-5,NA,TRBJ2-7,CASSRLAGHSYEQYF
TRBV24-1,NA,TRBJ2-3,CATSDQGGTDTQYF
TRBV4-2,NA,TRBJ1-6,CASSPGGEGSGSPLHF
TRBV12-3/TRBV12-4,NA,TRBJ2-3,CASRETGGTQYF
TRBV7-3,NA,TRBJ2-2,CASSSKPGLAGGKPGELFF
TRBV11-2,NA,TRBJ1-3,CASSSGQGGNTIYF
TRBV21-1,NA,TRBJ2-3,CASNVTSGRTDTQYF
TRBV9,NA,TRBJ2-2,CASSVESELFF
TRBV5-1,once,TRBJ2-7,CASSLALDPGSYEQYF
TRBV11-2,NA,TRBJ2-1,CASSLVRGNEQFF
TRBV18,NA,TRBJ1-1,CASSPTVQTGTEAFF
TRBV5-1,few,TRBJ1-4,CASSLGQVNEKLFF
TRBV19,NA,TRBJ2-1,CASSIQTGIGNEQFF
TRBV5-1,NA,TRBJ2-2,CASSLLAGGHGELFF
TRBV18,NA,TRBJ2-2,CASSPTPSPSDTGELFF
TRBV3-1/TRBV3-2,NA,TRBJ1-5,CASSQGTGGWNQPQHF
TRBV5-1,NA,TRBJ1-2,CASSFQGYGYTF
TRBV15,NA,TRBJ2-7,CATSEGSSYEQYF
TRBV29-1,NA,TRBJ2-5,CSVEWAGGETQYF
TRBV5-1,NA,TRBJ2-7,CASSFSPDSYEQYF
TRBV28,NA,TRBJ1-2,CASSLTGGLFGYTF